One and the same sample provided the 32 T cell receptor beta chains below, sequenced in a study of cytomegalovirus exposure and HLA in healthy donors. The PCR was carried out with 60 Vbeta primers and 13 Jbeta primers. Sequencing used immunoSEQ multiplex PCR; TCRdb keeps in-frame clones, though not all of them. The table includes under 250,000 clones, approximately 85% detected once. The material sequenced was PBMCs. The source is a woman between 45 and 60 years old in good health and CMV-seronegative.

The chain employs TRBV27 and TRBJ1-3, with 12 bases fitting TRBD1. The CDR3 length is 17 residues. Trimming cost V 4 bases and J 3 bases; bases outside gene matches: 7. Germline assignment: CDR1 MNHEY and CDR2 SMNVEV (reference sequence). CDR3 DNA: TGTGCCAGCAGTTCAGGGGACAGGGGGCTGCTTGGAAACACCATATATTTT. Protein: CASSSGDRGLLGNTIYF.

The chain couples TRBV7-2 to TRBJ1-1; no clear D gene. The CDR3 is made up of 13 amino acids. With 4 bases removed from V and 1 base from J, the gap between germline ends came to 7 bases. The germline CDR1 and CDR2 sequences are SGHTA and FQGNSA. CDR3: CASSSYRNTEAFF. The CDR3 DNA reads TGTGCCAGCAGCTCATACAGGAACACTGAAGCTTTCTTT.

CDR3 region: CASSQDSVVPTATNEKLFF. The CDR3 DNA reads TGTGCCAGCAGCCAAGATTCGGTGGTACCTACAGCAACTAATGAAAAACTGTTTTTT. The V call is TRBV4-2, the J call TRBJ1-4; D uncertain. The germline V and J ends were trimmed by 0 bases and 0 bases, with 17 bases remaining between them. This CDR3 has 19 amino acids. The germline V gene has CDR1 LGHNA and CDR2 YNFKEQ.

V usage is TRBV6-5 and J usage is TRBJ2-4; a weak D match, TRBD1 (5 bases). The CDR3 contains 16 residues. Trimming shortened V by 2 bases and J by 3 bases, and 14 bases separated the two germline ends. The germline V gene encodes CDR1 MNHEY and CDR2 SVGAGI. In DNA form, the CDR3 reads TGTGCCAGCAGTTACAACGACAGAGCCGTCAAAAACATTCAGTACTTC. It yields the protein CASSYNDRAVKNIQYF.

This rearrangement joins TRBV29-1 to TRBJ2-3, with TRBD2 as a possible D gene (5 bases). Germline lookup yields CDR1 SQVTM and CDR2 ANQGSEA. The CDR3 extends over 14 amino acids. V lost 0 bases and J lost 8, with 15 bases in between. CDR3 sequence reads: CSVEDWTDDATQYF. The CDR3 DNA reads as TGCAGCGTTGAAGATTGGACTGACGATGCTACGCAGTATTTT.

The chain links TRBV28 to TRBJ1-3, with TRBD1 matching 12 bases. The CDR3 length is 15 residues. The J segment lost 2 bases and the V segment lost 6 bases, leaving 2 bases of the junction unmatched. Germline V gene sequence: CDR1 MDHEN, CDR2 SYDVKM. The CDR3 nucleotides are TGTGCCAGCAGGGGGACAGGGGGCACTGGAAACACCATATATTTT. This gives the protein CASRGTGGTGNTIYF.

J is TRBJ2-1 and V is TRBV28, with TRBD2 identical over 14 bases. The trim removed 5 bases at V and 8 bases at J, leaving 8 bases unmatched. Germline V gives CDR1 MDHEN, CDR2 SYDVKM. The CDR3 spans 16 residues. The CDR3 is CASSTRTSGRFDEQFF. As DNA, the CDR3 is TGTGCCAGCAGTACAAGGACTAGCGGGAGGTTTGATGAGCAGTTCTTC.

The chain uses TRBV27 and TRBJ1-4, with D unclear. Trimming took off 3 bases at V and 3 bases at J, with 11 bases between the two ends. Germline V gene data show CDR1 as MNHEY and CDR2 as SMNVEV (reference sequence). The CDR3 length is 15 residues. CDR3 residues: CASSFSGVSNEKLFF. For the CDR3, the DNA is TGTGCCAGCAGTTTTTCCGGGGTCTCTAATGAAAAACTGTTTTTT.

The chain employs TRBV20-1 and TRBJ2-1, with D hard to call. The germline V and J ends were trimmed by 2 bases and 9 bases, with 8 bases remaining between them. This CDR3 has 11 residues. CDR1 is DFQATT and CDR2 is SNEGSKA in the germline V gene (reference sequence). The DNA of the CDR3 is TGCAGTGCTAGAAATGGGCCTGAGCAGTTCTTC. Translation gives CSARNGPEQFF.

This chain joins TRBV4-1 and TRBJ2-1, with TRBD1 matching over 7 bases. Germline lookup yields CDR1 MGHRA and CDR2 YSYEKL. V lost 4 bases and J lost 4; bases outside the gene matches: 1. This CDR3 has 13 amino acids. The chain's CDR3 is CASSPGQYNEQFF. In nucleotides, the CDR3 is TGCGCCAGCAGCCCGGGACAGTACAATGAGCAGTTCTTC.

V usage is TRBV9 and J usage is TRBJ2-3; D gene uncertain. Germline V gene lookup returns CDR1 SGDLS and CDR2 YYNGEE. This CDR3 is 17 amino acids long. The V gene lost 0 bases and the J gene lost 0 bases, with 14 bases spanning the gap. The CDR3 is CASSVGPWRSSTDTQYF. CDR3 DNA: TGTGCCAGCAGCGTAGGGCCTTGGCGGAGTAGCACAGATACGCAGTATTTT.

This chain links TRBV27 with TRBJ2-3, with D perhaps TRBD2 (6 bases). Looked up from germline, CDR1 is MNHEY and CDR2 is SMNVEV (reference sequence). V was shortened by 8 bases and J by 3 bases, with 18 bases between the two germline ends. The CDR3 totals 15 residues. DNA for the CDR3: TGTGCCAGCCGGTATTACGGGAGTCTGACAGATACGCAGTATTTT. Its protein is CASRYYGSLTDTQYF.

The count of this clone is one. Other DNA sequences in this sample translate to the same CDR3. The chain employs TRBV6-4 and TRBJ1-1; 7 nucleotides match TRBD1. V shed 6 bases, J shed 4 bases, and the junction held 5 bases outside the gene matches. This CDR3 contains 13 residues. Germline V CDR1 and CDR2: MRHNA, SNTAGT. CDR3: CASSAQGGTEAFF. The CDR3 DNA sequence: TGTGCCAGCAGCGCCCAGGGGGGCACTGAAGCTTTCTTT.

The rearrangement joins TRBV18 to TRBJ2-7; D perhaps matches TRBD2 (5 bases). This CDR3 comprises 15 residues. The germline CDR1 and CDR2 sequences are KGHSH and LQKENI. Trimming pared 0 bases from V and 0 bases from J, leaving 9 bases between. The CDR3 DNA reads as TGTGCCAGCTCACCACCTACGGGAAGCTCCTACGAGCAGTACTTC. Residues: CASSPPTGSSYEQYF. Using reference TRBV18 and TRBJ2-7 for the parts outside the CDR3, the full variable domain is NAGVMQNPRHLVRRRGQEARLRCSPMKGHSHVYWYRQLPEEGLKFMVYLQKENIIDESGMPKERFSAEFPKEGPSILRIQQVVRGDSAAYFCASSPPTGSSYEQYFGPGTRLTVT.

The V call is TRBV28, the J call TRBJ1-5; no clear D gene. The CDR3 runs to 16 residues. Germline CDR1 is MDHEN and CDR2 is SYDVKM. V was clipped by 0 bases and J by 1 base, with 10 bases between them. The CDR3 DNA sequence: TGTGCCAGCAGTTTATGGCAGGAATCGAGCAATCAGCCCCAGCATTTT. Residues: CASSLWQESSNQPQHF.

The chain has TRBV12-2 and TRBJ2-7; the D call in the table, TRBD2, was not verified against the DNA. TRBV12-2 is listed as a pseudogene. The CDR3 loop spans 15 amino acids. CDR3: CASRSVGRGGYEQYF. The DNA of the CDR3 is TGTGCAAGTCGCTCGGTAGGACGGGGGGGCTACGAGCAGTACTTC.

This clone was found a few times. The rearrangement joins TRBV6-1 to TRBJ2-7; 7 bases match TRBD1. CDR3 size: 13 residues. V lost 11 bases and J lost 2; bases outside the gene matches: 9. Germline V CDR1 and CDR2: MNHNS, SASEGT. CDR3 residues: CAAFRDRAYEQYF. CDR3 DNA: TGTGCCGCCTTCCGGGACAGAGCCTACGAGCAGTACTTC.

The gene calls are TRBV10-3 and TRBJ1-6; no firm D call. This CDR3 is 14 amino acids long. V lost 7 bases and J 9 bases, leaving 16 bases between the germline ends. Looked up from germline, CDR1 is ENHRY and CDR2 is SYGVKD. CDR3: CAIIPTYRSSPLHF. CDR3 bases: TGTGCCATCATCCCAACGTACCGGAGTTCACCCCTCCACTTT.

The chain links TRBV27 to TRBJ2-2; D is possibly TRBD1 (5 bases). Trimming removed 5 bases from V and 1 base from J, with 5 bases in between. Germline CDR1 and CDR2: MNHEY and SMNVEV (reference sequence). The CDR3 is 13 amino acids. CDR3 residues: CASSRGNTGELFF. In DNA, the CDR3 is TGTGCCAGCAGTAGGGGGAACACCGGGGAGCTGTTTTTT.

The chain couples TRBV19 to TRBJ1-1; no clear D gene. Trimming took 3 bases from V and 11 from J, leaving 13 bases between them. This CDR3 has 12 amino acids. CDR1 and CDR2 from the germline V gene are LNHDA and SQIVND (reference sequence). For the CDR3, the DNA is TGTGCCAGTAGTATGTCTAGGCATACGGCTTTCTTT. This translates into CASSMSRHTAFF.

The chain carries TRBV21-1 and TRBJ2-1; no DNA check was done on the table's D call, TRBD2. TRBV21-1 is a known pseudogene. The CDR3 spans 14 residues. CDR3 loop: CASSNRGSGNEQFF. The DNA for the CDR3 is TGTGCCAGCAGCAACCGAGGGTCGGGCAATGAGCAGTTCTTC.

The chain couples TRBV6-1 to TRBJ2-3, with TRBD1 identical over 8 bases. The CDR3 extends over 15 amino acids. CDR1 is MNHNS and CDR2 is SASEGT in the germline V gene. V gave up 6 bases and J gave up 4 bases; unmatched junction bases: 9. The CDR3 is CASRTQGVRSDTQYF. DNA for the CDR3: TGTGCCAGCAGGACACAGGGGGTTAGGTCAGATACGCAGTATTTT.

The chain employs TRBV9 and TRBJ2-5; TRBD2 matches at 10 bases. With 0 bases clipped from V and 5 bases from J, the junction kept 10 bases outside the gene matches. This CDR3 contains 17 residues. Germline CDR1 reads SGDLS; CDR2 reads YYNGEE. CDR3 region: CASSVEASGSRGETQYF. CDR3 in DNA: TGTGCCAGCAGCGTAGAGGCTAGCGGGAGCAGGGGGGAGACCCAGTACTTC.

As regards this clone: Other DNA sequences in this specimen translate into the identical CDR3. V usage is TRBV30 and J usage is TRBJ1-3, with a weak D call TRBD1 (5 bases). Germline V gene data show CDR1 as GTSNPN and CDR2 as SVGIG (reference sequence). The CDR3 covers 13 residues. Trimming cost V 3 bases and J 2 bases, with 8 bases left between them. The CDR3 nucleotides are TGTGCCTGGAGCCGGGGGGCTGGAAACACCATATATTTT. It is translated as CAWSRGAGNTIYF.

This clone appeared a few times. The rearrangement links TRBV19 to TRBJ2-2; D is possibly TRBD2 (6 bases). V was trimmed by 7 bases and J by 6 bases, leaving 12 bases between them. Germline V gene sequence: CDR1 LNHDA, CDR2 SQIVND (reference sequence). The CDR3 has 13 amino acids. The CDR3: CASKASVAGELFF. The DNA for the CDR3 is TGTGCCAGTAAGGCTAGCGTTGCCGGGGAGCTGTTTTTT.

The chain is built from TRBV7-2 and TRBJ1-1; D is undetermined. V was shortened by 1 base and J by 1 base, with 10 bases between the two germline ends. CDR1 SGHTA and CDR2 FQGNSA come from the germline V gene. CDR3 size: 15 residues. The CDR3 sequence: CASSLVEASNTEAFF. In DNA, the CDR3 is TGTGCCAGCAGCTTAGTTGAGGCCTCGAACACTGAAGCTTTCTTT. Full variable domain (rest looked up from reference TRBV7-2 and TRBJ1-1): GAGVSQSPSNKVTEKGKDVELRCDPISGHTALYWYRQSLGQGLEFLIYFQGNSAPDKSGLPSDRFSAERTGGSVSTLTIQRTQQEDSAVYLCASSLVEASNTEAFFGQGTRLTVV.

The chain combines TRBV5-1 with TRBJ2-1, with 10 bases aligning to TRBD1. J gave up 5 bases and V 5 bases, and 10 bases lay outside the gene matches. This CDR3 spans 16 amino acids. In germline, CDR1 is SGHRS, CDR2 YFSETQ. The CDR3: CASRPPGQGINNEQFF. DNA for the CDR3: TGCGCCAGCAGGCCCCCGGGACAGGGGATCAACAATGAGCAGTTCTTC.

This clone was counted a few times. The CDR3 DNA is TGTGCCAGCAGCTTAAGCAGGGACTATGGCTACACCTTC. Protein: CASSLSRDYGYTF. The chain links TRBV7-2 to TRBJ1-2, with D perhaps matching TRBD1 (5 bases). The CDR3 consists of 13 residues. In germline, CDR1 is SGHTA, CDR2 FQGNSA. Trimming cost V 2 bases and J 3 bases, with 7 bases left between them.

The chain is built from TRBV7-3 and TRBJ2-7, with 9 positions matching TRBD1. The CDR3 length is 14 residues. Germline values: CDR1 SGHTA, CDR2 FQGTGA. V lost 4 bases to trimming and J lost 1 base; unmatched junction nucleotides: 2. The CDR3 DNA reads TGTGCCAGCAGCTCGACAGGGGGTTCCTACGAGCAGTACTTC. This codes for CASSSTGGSYEQYF.

The table lists this clone with a count of one. The J gene is TRBJ2-1, the V gene TRBV5-4; TRBD1 matches at 8 bases. The germline CDR1 and CDR2 sequences are SGHNT and YYREEE (reference sequence). This CDR3 has 15 residues. V shed 2 bases and J 5 bases; nucleotides not matched to a gene: 6. The CDR3 here is CASSLTGGQDNEQFF. The CDR3 DNA reads as TGTGCCAGCAGCTTAACAGGGGGTCAGGACAATGAGCAGTTCTTC.

V is TRBV19 and J is TRBJ2-6, with TRBD1 matching over 9 bases. After removal of 5 bases from V and 1 base from J, the junction contained 6 bases not matched to a gene. The CDR3 covers 17 residues. CDR1 and CDR2 (germline): LNHDA, SQIVND (reference sequence). The CDR3 DNA follows: TGTGCCAGTAGTCTGGACAGGGGAGGTTCTGGGGCCAACGTCCTGACTTTC. It codes for CASSLDRGGSGANVLTF.

The chain recombines TRBV11-2 with TRBJ1-2; 7 bases map to TRBD1. Germline V gives CDR1 SGHAT, CDR2 FQNNGV. The trim removed 7 bases at V and 8 bases at J, leaving 7 bases unmatched. The CDR3 consists of 12 residues. The CDR3 region is CASTPDRVGYTF. CDR3 bases: TGTGCCAGCACCCCCGACAGGGTAGGCTACACCTTC.